These 30 T cell receptor beta chains were sequenced from one sample in a study of PD-1 blockade in classical Hodgkin lymphoma. Measured with immunoSEQ multiplex PCR; TCRdb has only the in-frame clones, and not every one. The table has around 34,000 clones, about 80% seen once; the top ten hold roughly 15%. Each and every patient relapsed after autologous stem cell transplantation, and patients got differing brentuximab vedotin exposure. The sample was peripheral blood mononuclear cells (PBMCs), taken before the second cycle of nivolumab. The receptor source for this set is a human donor with classical Hodgkin lymphoma.

The J gene is TRBJ1-2, the V gene TRBV7-8; no definite D call. The CDR3 spans 13 residues. Germline CDR1 and CDR2: SGHVS and FQNEAQ. V was pared by 1 base and J by 2 bases, with 5 bases between. The CDR3: CASSLGPNYGYTF. Written as DNA, the CDR3 is TGTGCCAGCAGCTTAGGGCCGAACTATGGCTACACCTTC.

This chain's CDR3 is CASIGDRVYEQYF. The CDR3 DNA follows: TGTGCCAGCATAGGGGACAGGGTCTACGAGCAGTACTTC. J is TRBJ2-7 and V is TRBV2; 9 bases map to TRBD1. There are 13 residues in the CDR3. CDR1 is SNHLY, CDR2 FYNNEI, per germline. The ends lost 7 bases at V and 3 bases at J; junction bases unmatched: 4.

This chain connects TRBV27 to TRBJ1-5; D is possibly TRBD1 (6 bases). This CDR3 has 14 amino acids. Looked up from germline, CDR1 is MNHEY and CDR2 is SMNVEV (reference sequence). Trimming cost V 4 bases and J 3 bases, with 10 bases left between them. CDR3 sequence reads: CASSSGADNQPQHF. The CDR3 DNA reads as TGTGCCAGCAGTTCAGGGGCGGACAATCAGCCCCAGCATTTT.

The V gene is TRBV2, the J gene TRBJ2-3; 10 nucleotides line up with TRBD2. V was pared by 8 bases and J by 4 bases, with 6 bases of the junction left unmatched. The CDR3 sequence is 14 residues long. CDR1 and CDR2 from the germline V gene are SNHLY and FYNNEI. The CDR3 nucleotides read TGTGCCAGCCGAGCGGGGGGGGCGGCAGATACGCAGTATTTT. Its protein product is CASRAGGAADTQYF. Supplemented by reference TRBV2 and TRBJ2-3, the full variable domain reads EPEVTQTPSHQVTQMGQEVILRCVPISNHLYFYWYRQILGQKVEFLVSFYNNEISEKSEIFDDQFSVERPDGSNFTLKIRSTKLEDSAMYFCASRAGGAADTQYFGPGTRLTVL.

This clone was seen a single time. The V and J genes are TRBV11-2 and TRBJ1-2; D unclear. The CDR3 loop spans 16 amino acids. Per germline, CDR1 SGHAT and CDR2 FQNNGV. V shed 4 bases and J shed 1 base, with 16 bases lying between them. CDR3 sequence: CASSWFQDIHNYGYTF. DNA of the CDR3: TGTGCCAGCAGCTGGTTTCAGGATATACATAACTATGGCTACACCTTC. The whole variable domain, remainder taken from reference TRBV11-2 and TRBJ1-2, is EAGVAQSPRYKIIEKRQSVAFWCNPISGHATLYWYQQILGQGPKLLIQFQNNGVVDDSQLPKDRFSAERLKGVDSTLKIQPAKLEDSAVYLCASSWFQDIHNYGYTFGSGTRLTVV.

This chain links TRBV29-1 with TRBJ2-7; no reliable D call. The CDR3 contains 11 residues. Trimming removed 4 bases at V and 2 bases at J, with 6 bases between. Looked up from germline, CDR1 is SQVTM and CDR2 is ANQGSEA. CDR3 region: CSVGTAYEQYF. The CDR3 DNA follows: TGCAGCGTTGGGACGGCCTACGAGCAGTACTTC.

This clone appeared a single time. This chain links TRBV6-5 with TRBJ2-6; the D gene is possibly TRBD1 (5 bases). The CDR3 runs to 15 residues. V lost 6 bases and J 2 bases, leaving 11 bases between the germline ends. Germline V gene lookup returns CDR1 MNHEY and CDR2 SVGAGI. CDR3 residues: CASSPAGTGANVLTF. Here the CDR3 DNA reads TGTGCCAGCAGCCCCGCAGGGACTGGGGCCAACGTCCTGACTTTC.

The chain joins TRBV4-2 to TRBJ2-7, with 10 bases matching TRBD1. CDR3 length equals 16 residues. V lost 3 bases and J lost 5; bases outside the gene matches: 10. Germline CDR1 reads LGHNA; CDR2 reads YNFKEQ. CDR3 sequence reads: CASSHWDRGNWDEQYF. Written as DNA, the CDR3 is TGTGCCAGCAGCCACTGGGACAGGGGAAATTGGGACGAGCAGTACTTC.

The V gene is TRBV5-1, the J gene TRBJ1-1; the match to TRBD1 covers 9 bases. The CDR3 contains 15 residues. V was clipped by 0 bases and J by 7 bases; unmatched bases: 7. The V gene's germline CDR1 is SGHRS and CDR2 YFSETQ. For the CDR3, the DNA is TGCGCCAGCAGCTTGGCCTCTGGACAGGGGTTTGAAGCTTTCTTT. Translated: CASSLASGQGFEAFF.

The chain joins TRBV2 to TRBJ2-6; possible D gene TRBD2, 6 bases. The CDR3 contains 17 residues. Trimming cost V 3 bases and J 2 bases, with 14 bases left between them. Germline CDR1 is SNHLY and CDR2 is FYNNEI. For the CDR3, the DNA is TGTGCCAGCAGTGATTTGTCGGGGGTCCCTGGGGCCAACGTCCTGACTTTC. This codes for CASSDLSGVPGANVLTF.

The chain is built from TRBV7-3 and TRBJ2-3, with 7 bases matching TRBD2. CDR1 and CDR2 (germline): SGHTA, FQGTGA. The J segment lost 6 bases and the V segment lost 6 bases, leaving 9 bases of the junction unmatched. The CDR3 loop spans 14 amino acids. The CDR3 loop is CASRFSGSGDTQYF. The CDR3 region has the DNA TGTGCCAGCAGGTTTAGCGGGTCGGGGGATACGCAGTATTTT.

CDR3 bases: TGTGCCAGTAGTGCCCGACAGGGGACCTCTGGAAACACCATATATTTT. Translated, it gives CASSARQGTSGNTIYF. The rearrangement links TRBV19 to TRBJ1-3; TRBD1 matches 8 bases. The V gene's germline CDR1 is LNHDA and CDR2 SQIVND (reference sequence). This CDR3 comprises 16 residues. V was clipped by 5 bases and J by 0 bases; unmatched bases: 6.

The chain employs TRBV5-1 and TRBJ2-7; no clear D. Germline values: CDR1 SGHRS, CDR2 YFSETQ. This CDR3 is 13 amino acids long. With 2 bases removed from V and 2 bases from J, the gap between germline ends came to 8 bases. The CDR3 reads CASSLTGTYEQYF. The CDR3 bases are TGCGCCAGCAGCTTAACCGGCACCTACGAGCAGTACTTC.

The chain recombines TRBV5-6 with TRBJ1-5; D is unclear. The CDR3 sequence is 16 residues long. The germline V gene has CDR1 SGHDT and CDR2 YYEEEE. Trimming left V 4 bases short and J 2 bases short, with 16 bases between. The CDR3 reads CASSQWRLVGNQPQHF. The CDR3 DNA reads TGTGCCAGCAGCCAATGGCGGCTGGTCGGCAATCAGCCCCAGCATTTT.

J is TRBJ2-3 and V is TRBV7-9, with D perhaps being TRBD1 or TRBD2 (5 bases each). Germline V gene data show CDR1 as SEHNR and CDR2 as FQNEAQ (reference sequence). The CDR3 is made up of 16 amino acids. Trimming left V 0 bases short and J 2 bases short, with 12 bases between. CDR3 in DNA: TGTGCCAGCAGCTTAGCGGGTTCAGGGACCACAGATACGCAGTATTTT. Its protein is CASSLAGSGTTDTQYF.

The genes are TRBV6-1 and TRBJ1-1; possible D gene TRBD1, 5 bases. The germline V gene has CDR1 MNHNS and CDR2 SASEGT. The CDR3 is made up of 18 amino acids. V was pared by 2 bases and J by 2 bases, with 21 bases between. The CDR3 is CASSETIPWGGVNTEAFF. Here the CDR3 DNA reads TGTGCCAGCAGTGAAACGATCCCGTGGGGCGGGGTAAACACTGAAGCTTTCTTT.

This clone has only one observation. This rearrangement joins TRBV2 to TRBJ2-4; TRBD1 is a possible D gene (6 bases). The CDR3 has 16 residues. Trimming cost V 1 base and J 1 base, with 11 bases left between them. The germline gives CDR1 SNHLY, CDR2 FYNNEI. The CDR3, as DNA: TGTGCCAGCAGTGAAGACAGGGTGGAGGCCAAAAACATTCAGTACTTC. The encoded protein is CASSEDRVEAKNIQYF.

V is TRBV2 and J is TRBJ1-1; D is perhaps TRBD1 (5 bases). V lost 3 bases and J 1 base, leaving 6 bases between the germline ends. Germline V gene data show CDR1 as SNHLY and CDR2 as FYNNEI. The CDR3 covers 13 residues. CDR3 loop: CASSDQGNTEAFF. The DNA of the CDR3 is TGTGCCAGCAGTGACCAGGGGAACACTGAAGCTTTCTTT.

The chain has TRBV13 and TRBJ2-1; D may be TRBD2 (5 bases). The CDR3 spans 16 residues. The V gene lost 5 bases and the J gene lost 4 bases, with 18 bases spanning the gap. Germline loops: CDR1 PRHDT, CDR2 FYEKMQ (reference sequence). The CDR3 nucleotides read TGTGCCAGCAGCCAATCTATGGTGACTATGTACAATGAGCAGTTCTTC. It codes for CASSQSMVTMYNEQFF.

The genes are TRBV21-1 and TRBJ1-2; the DNA was not compared with TRBD1, the D call given in the table. TRBV21-1 is tagged as a pseudogene. This CDR3 has 13 amino acids. CDR3 nucleotides: TGTGCCAGCGTCCGGGACAGGGAAGGAGGCTACACCTTC. Translated, it gives CASVRDREGGYTF.

The gene calls are TRBV7-2 and TRBJ2-1; maybe TRBD2 (6 bases). Germline V CDR1 and CDR2: SGHTA, FQGNSA. Trimming took off 8 bases at V and 0 bases at J, with 17 bases between the two ends. This CDR3 comprises 16 residues. The CDR3 sequence: CASSPSAGSSYNEQFF. In DNA form, the CDR3 reads TGTGCCAGCTCCCCTTCGGCGGGGAGCTCCTACAATGAGCAGTTCTTC.

V and J are TRBV9 and TRBJ2-5; D is uncertain. V gave up 3 bases and J gave up 6 bases, with 18 bases separating them. The CDR3 totals 15 residues. Germline CDR1 reads SGDLS; CDR2 reads YYNGEE. The CDR3 sequence: CASSEDPTLRKTQYF. Here the CDR3 DNA reads TGTGCCAGCAGCGAGGATCCGACCCTTCGAAAGACCCAGTACTTC.

The chain uses TRBV7-2 and TRBJ2-7, with a weak D call TRBD2 (7 bases). The CDR3 contains 14 residues. Germline CDR1 reads SGHTA; CDR2 reads FQGNSA. V was cut by 0 bases and J by 7 bases, with 13 bases left in between. CDR3 sequence reads: CASSLAGGPGEQYF. The DNA of the CDR3 is TGTGCCAGCAGCTTAGCCGGGGGGCCGGGAGAGCAGTACTTC.

This clone came up once. This chain uses TRBV6-5 with TRBJ1-5; TRBD1 agrees at 8 bases. Germline V CDR1 and CDR2: MNHEY, SVGAGI. The CDR3 is 15 residues long. V lost 5 bases and J lost 2; bases outside the gene matches: 5. CDR3: CASSLSGGGNQPQHF. CDR3 DNA: TGTGCCAGCAGTCTTTCAGGGGGCGGCAATCAGCCCCAGCATTTT.

This chain connects TRBV12-5 to TRBJ1-2; TRBD1 matches 7 bases. Per germline, CDR1 LGHNT and CDR2 FRNRAP. This CDR3 is built from 13 residues. The junction had 1 base not matched to a gene; V was cut back by 0 bases and J by 6 bases. The chain's CDR3 is CASGLVQGNGYTF. DNA of the CDR3: TGTGCTAGTGGTTTGGTACAGGGGAATGGCTACACCTTC.

The chain is built from TRBV5-1 and TRBJ2-5; D gene ambiguous. Germline CDR1 is SGHRS and CDR2 is YFSETQ. This CDR3 is 12 amino acids long. Trimming shortened V by 3 bases and J by 8 bases, and 11 bases separated the two germline ends. CDR3 nucleotides: TGCGCCAGCAGCTCTGACTTGGGAACCCAGTACTTC. Translation gives CASSSDLGTQYF.

The chain employs TRBV4-3 and TRBJ1-4; D remains ambiguous. Trimming cost V 0 bases and J 13 bases, with 21 bases left between them. The CDR3 spans 16 residues. The germline V gene has CDR1 LGHNA and CDR2 YSLEER. CDR3 region: CASSQDLNTRYGPLFF. The CDR3 DNA is TGCGCCAGCAGCCAAGATCTAAATACCCGGTACGGCCCACTGTTTTTT.

V and J are TRBV19 and TRBJ1-1; D unresolved. The CDR3 extends over 13 amino acids. V dropped 5 bases and J dropped 5 bases, with 12 bases sitting between them. Germline lookup yields CDR1 LNHDA and CDR2 SQIVND (reference sequence). The CDR3 sequence is CASSGLAWTEAFF. The CDR3 DNA reads TGTGCCAGTAGTGGGCTGGCCTGGACTGAAGCTTTCTTT.

The chain is built from TRBV19 and TRBJ2-3; a weak D match, TRBD2 (5 bases). The V end lost 3 bases, the J end lost 11 bases, and 9 bases lay between the germline ends. The CDR3 is 11 amino acids. Germline values: CDR1 LNHDA, CDR2 SQIVND (reference sequence). The CDR3 protein is CASSIPGGQYF. CDR3 nucleotides: TGTGCCAGTAGTATCCCCGGAGGGCAGTATTTT.

Points on this clone: The same CDR3 also results from other DNA sequences found in this sample. The chain recombines TRBV7-2 with TRBJ2-3; D unresolved. Germline V gives CDR1 SGHTA, CDR2 FQGNSA. The germline V and J ends were trimmed by 1 base and 4 bases, with 6 bases remaining between them. The CDR3 loop spans 13 amino acids. DNA of the CDR3: TGTGCCAGCAGCTTAGGTGGTCCAGATACGCAGTATTTT. Translated: CASSLGGPDTQYF.